This T cell receptor (beta chain) was recovered during a study of blood T cell repertoires in COVID-19. Generated by immunoSEQ multiplex PCR, the TCRdb table keeps only in-frame clones and is missing some. The profile shows 240,000 or so clones, roughly 90% of them singletons. The CDR3 contains 13 residues. Per the germline V gene, CDR1 is SGDLS and CDR2 is YYNGEE. Trimming removed 0 bases at V and 8 bases at J, with 11 bases between. Sequencing was performed on peripheral blood. The J gene is TRBJ1-2, the V gene TRBV9, with D possibly matching TRBD1 (5 bases). This TCR was recovered from a man aged 55-75 years who had recovered from COVID-19. In DNA, the CDR3 is TGTGCCAGCAGCGTAGATTGGGGGGTCGGCTACACCTTC. Residues: CASSVDWGVGYTF.